This passage covers 22 T cell receptor beta chains from one sample sequenced in a study of T-cell reconstitution after alpha-beta-depleted transplantation in children. Preparation of the TCRbeta library used unique molecular identifiers. TCRdb reprocessed the PCR reads via MiXCR and lists one record per CDR3 protein. The repertoire holds hundreds of thousands of distinct CDR3 sequences, roughly a tenth seen once, with about 4.3% in the top ten. This material consisted of PBMCs from the stem cell graft donor, taken from the stem cell graft. Source of these receptors: a human donor who donated a stem cell graft to a child with acute myeloid leukemia.

As to this clonotype: At one end the junction does not follow the germline gene, possibly because of a read error. CDR3 amino acids: CSARGLAGMQYF. The CDR3, as DNA: TGCAGTGCCAGAGGACTAGCGGGGATGCAGTACTTC. The V and J genes are TRBV20-1 and TRBJ2-7; 12 positions agree with TRBD2. Per germline, CDR1 DFQATT and CDR2 SNEGSKA (reference sequence). This CDR3 is 12 amino acids long.

This clonotype was detected a few times. The chain recombines TRBV29-1 with TRBJ2-5, with 7 nucleotides matching TRBD2. Germline values: CDR1 SQVTM, CDR2 ANQGSEA. The CDR3 extends over 12 amino acids. Unmatched junction bases numbered 3, after V lost 4 bases and J lost 4 bases. The CDR3 DNA reads TGCAGCGTTGCTTGGGGGGGAGAGACCCAGTACTTC. It is translated as CSVAWGGETQYF. Looking up the rest from reference TRBV29-1 and TRBJ2-5 gives the full variable domain: SAVISQKPSRDICQRGTSLTIQCQVDSQVTMMFWYRQQPGQSLTLIATANQGSEATYESGFVIDKFPISRPNLTFSTLTVSNMSPEDSSIYLCSVAWGGETQYFGPGTRLLVL.

This clonotype was counted many times. V usage is TRBV2 and J usage is TRBJ2-1; D gene ambiguous. The ends were cut back, 8 bases at V and 10 bases at J, with 12 bases in the middle. CDR3 size: 11 residues. Germline CDR1 and CDR2: SNHLY and FYNNEI. DNA for the CDR3: TGTGCCAGCTCTTCTTGGGTCGAGCAGTTCTTC. This translates into CASSSWVEQFF.

Only a few counts were recorded for this clonotype. V and J are TRBV20-1 and TRBJ2-7; 9 bases agree with TRBD2. Germline assignment: CDR1 DFQATT and CDR2 SNEGSKA (reference sequence). The trim removed 3 bases at V and 3 bases at J, leaving 3 bases unmatched. The CDR3 loop spans 13 amino acids. CDR3 sequence: CSARPSGNYEQYF. CDR3 DNA sequence: TGCAGTGCTAGGCCTAGCGGGAACTACGAGCAGTACTTC.

CDR3 residues: CASSPRETALNTEAFF. In DNA, the CDR3 is TGTGCCAGCTCACCACGGGAGACAGCGTTGAACACTGAAGCTTTCTTT. The J gene is TRBJ1-1, the V gene TRBV18; TRBD1 might be the D (5 bases). The CDR3 runs 16 residues. Deletions cut 1 base from V and 0 bases from J, with 12 bases between. CDR1 KGHSH and CDR2 LQKENI come from the germline V gene.

The chain is built from TRBV2 and TRBJ1-6; TRBD1 matches 8 bases. J lost 0 bases, V lost 7 bases, and 8 bases had no gene match. The CDR3 is 17 amino acids. The germline gives CDR1 SNHLY, CDR2 FYNNEI. CDR3 region: CASTLTGVSSYNSPLHF. As DNA, the CDR3 is TGTGCCAGCACCTTGACAGGGGTTAGCTCCTATAATTCACCCCTCCACTTT.

This clonotype was seen a few times. The CDR3 sequence is CASSFGRPLGDSLHF. The CDR3 DNA reads TGTGCCAGCAGCTTCGGGAGACCCCTTGGCGATTCCCTCCACTTT. The chain recombines TRBV7-2 with TRBJ1-6; D gene ambiguous. V lost 3 bases and J 14 bases, leaving 20 bases between the germline ends. Germline values: CDR1 SGHTA, CDR2 FQGNSA. This CDR3 has 15 residues.

This clonotype was detected ten times or more. This chain uses TRBV20-1 with TRBJ2-7; 9 bases match TRBD1. The CDR3 is made up of 16 amino acids. Trimming removed 0 bases from V and 5 bases from J; junction bases left unmatched: 11. Germline V gene lookup returns CDR1 DFQATT and CDR2 SNEGSKA (reference sequence). CDR3 coding DNA: TGCAGTGCTAGAGACGCGACGAGGGACAGGGATCACGAGCAGTACTTC. Translated: CSARDATRDRDHEQYF.

This clonotype was observed a handful of times. The chain has TRBV7-9 and TRBJ2-7; TRBD2 aligns across 8 bases. Germline CDR1 reads SEHNR; CDR2 reads FQNEAQ (reference sequence). The CDR3 is 14 amino acids. Trimming at V came to 0 bases and at J to 5 bases, leaving 3 bases not matched to a gene. CDR3 bases: TGTGCCAGCAGCTTAGCTAGCGGGAACAACGAGCAGTACTTC. This translates into CASSLASGNNEQYF.

The rearrangement links TRBV6-2 or TRBV6-3 to TRBJ2-1; possibly TRBD2 for D (5 bases). This CDR3 spans 14 amino acids. CDR1 MNHEY and CDR2 SVGEGT come from the germline V gene. Trimming shortened V by 3 bases and J by 8 bases, and 14 bases separated the two germline ends. The CDR3 DNA follows: TGTGCCAGCAGTTATGTTGGGAGCCATGATGAGCAGTTCTTC. The encoded protein is CASSYVGSHDEQFF.

V usage is TRBV4-2 and J usage is TRBJ1-2; TRBD1 might be the D (5 bases). The CDR3 is 14 amino acids. The V gene's germline CDR1 is LGHNA and CDR2 YNFKEQ. V shed 3 bases and J shed 3 bases, with 11 bases lying between them. The CDR3 is CASSHPGTDYGYTF. CDR3 nucleotide sequence: TGTGCCAGCAGCCACCCCGGGACGGACTATGGCTACACCTTC.

This clonotype was recorded many times. The chain carries TRBV4-3 and TRBJ1-3; D may be TRBD1 (5 bases). CDR3 size: 15 residues. Germline lookup yields CDR1 LGHNA and CDR2 YSLEER. Between the trimmed V and J ends, which lost 3 bases and 1 base, there was a span of 10 bases. The CDR3 DNA reads TGCGCCAGCAGCCAGACCGCAGGGTCTGGAAACACCATATATTTT. Its translation: CASSQTAGSGNTIYF.

Only a few counts were recorded for this clonotype. The gene calls are TRBV28 and TRBJ2-2; possible D gene TRBD2, 6 bases. This CDR3 comprises 15 residues. Germline assignment: CDR1 MDHEN and CDR2 SYDVKM. The ends were cut back, 5 bases at V and 6 bases at J, with 16 bases in the middle. The CDR3 is CASSLGGSSSGELFF. CDR3 nucleotides: TGTGCCAGCAGTCTGGGGGGATCCTCATCCGGGGAGCTGTTTTTT.

In its sample, this clonotype was seen a few times. The genes are TRBV29-1 and TRBJ2-1; D may be TRBD1 or TRBD2 (5 bases each). Looked up from germline, CDR1 is SQVTM and CDR2 is ANQGSEA. Trimming took off 5 bases at V and 6 bases at J, with 11 bases between the two ends. The CDR3 has 12 residues. In nucleotides, the CDR3 is TGCAGCGTTCGGGACCTAATCAATGAGCAGTTCTTC. This translates into CSVRDLINEQFF.

This sequence joins TRBV5-1 and TRBJ1-2; weak D call: TRBD1 (5 bases). Per germline, CDR1 SGHRS and CDR2 YFSETQ. The CDR3 is made up of 14 amino acids. The V and J ends lost 0 bases and 3 bases respectively, with 9 bases between them. The CDR3 is CASSLDQGYYGYTF. The CDR3 DNA reads TGCGCCAGCAGCTTGGATCAGGGTTACTATGGCTACACCTTC.

This rearrangement joins TRBV28 to TRBJ2-1, with 10 bases fitting TRBD2. This CDR3 is 15 amino acids long. From germline, CDR1 is MDHEN and CDR2 SYDVKM. With V trimmed by 5 bases and J by 7 bases, 8 bases remained unmatched. The CDR3 nucleotides read TGTGCCAGCAGTGTCCTTGGAGCGGGAGGGAATGAGCAGTTCTTC. It translates to CASSVLGAGGNEQFF.

The chain links TRBV30 to TRBJ1-1; D remains ambiguous. V was pared by 0 bases and J by 7 bases, with 9 bases between. Germline V gene lookup returns CDR1 GTSNPN and CDR2 SVGIG (reference sequence). This CDR3 region has 12 residues. CDR3 nucleotide sequence: TGTGCCTGGAGTGTCTGGGAGGATGAAGCTTTCTTT. Translating it yields CAWSVWEDEAFF.

There are a few counts of this clonotype. The V gene is TRBV6-5, the J gene TRBJ2-7; D call uncertain. This CDR3 has 15 residues. V lost 0 bases, J lost 5 bases, and 14 bases lay in between. Per germline, CDR1 MNHEY and CDR2 SVGAGI. CDR3 sequence reads: CASSYSDLPQHEQYF. The CDR3 DNA is TGTGCCAGCAGTTACTCGGACCTACCACAGCACGAGCAGTACTTC.

This clonotype occurred many times. The chain combines TRBV15 with TRBJ1-1, with D perhaps TRBD1 (6 bases). There are 16 residues in the CDR3. Trimming took off 3 bases at V and 0 bases at J, with 14 bases between the two ends. Germline V lookup: CDR1 LNHNV, CDR2 YYDKDF (reference sequence). CDR3 protein: CATSRDRAGLNTEAFF. CDR3 DNA: TGTGCCACCAGCAGGGACAGAGCGGGACTGAACACTGAAGCTTTCTTT.

The sample holds a few counts of this clonotype. The rearrangement uses TRBV5-5 and TRBJ2-5; D is possibly TRBD1 (5 bases). The CDR3 totals 15 residues. Looked up from germline, CDR1 is SGHKS and CDR2 is YYEKEE (reference sequence). V lost 0 bases and J 5 bases, leaving 14 bases between the germline ends. CDR3 residues: CASSLAGSMGETQYF. CDR3 DNA: TGTGCCAGCAGCTTGGCAGGGTCCATGGGGGAGACCCAGTACTTC.

The gene calls are TRBV11-2 and TRBJ2-7; 12 bases are a match to TRBD2. Germline-derived CDR1 and CDR2 are SGHAT and FQNNGV. The ends lost 5 bases at V and 6 bases at J; junction bases unmatched: 8. The CDR3 consists of 15 residues. The CDR3 DNA reads as TGTGCCAGCAGCGGCCTAGCGGGAGGGCCGGTCGAGCAGTACTTC. Its translation: CASSGLAGGPVEQYF.

This clonotype was detected ten times or more. This chain uses TRBV5-4 with TRBJ2-7; maybe TRBD1 (5 bases). V lost 4 bases and J 1 base, leaving 12 bases between the germline ends. Looked up from germline, CDR1 is SGHNT and CDR2 is YYREEE (reference sequence). This CDR3 is built from 14 residues. CDR3 amino acids: CASSLRGGSYEQYF. The CDR3 DNA reads TGTGCCAGCAGCCTAAGGGGTGGTTCCTACGAGCAGTACTTC.